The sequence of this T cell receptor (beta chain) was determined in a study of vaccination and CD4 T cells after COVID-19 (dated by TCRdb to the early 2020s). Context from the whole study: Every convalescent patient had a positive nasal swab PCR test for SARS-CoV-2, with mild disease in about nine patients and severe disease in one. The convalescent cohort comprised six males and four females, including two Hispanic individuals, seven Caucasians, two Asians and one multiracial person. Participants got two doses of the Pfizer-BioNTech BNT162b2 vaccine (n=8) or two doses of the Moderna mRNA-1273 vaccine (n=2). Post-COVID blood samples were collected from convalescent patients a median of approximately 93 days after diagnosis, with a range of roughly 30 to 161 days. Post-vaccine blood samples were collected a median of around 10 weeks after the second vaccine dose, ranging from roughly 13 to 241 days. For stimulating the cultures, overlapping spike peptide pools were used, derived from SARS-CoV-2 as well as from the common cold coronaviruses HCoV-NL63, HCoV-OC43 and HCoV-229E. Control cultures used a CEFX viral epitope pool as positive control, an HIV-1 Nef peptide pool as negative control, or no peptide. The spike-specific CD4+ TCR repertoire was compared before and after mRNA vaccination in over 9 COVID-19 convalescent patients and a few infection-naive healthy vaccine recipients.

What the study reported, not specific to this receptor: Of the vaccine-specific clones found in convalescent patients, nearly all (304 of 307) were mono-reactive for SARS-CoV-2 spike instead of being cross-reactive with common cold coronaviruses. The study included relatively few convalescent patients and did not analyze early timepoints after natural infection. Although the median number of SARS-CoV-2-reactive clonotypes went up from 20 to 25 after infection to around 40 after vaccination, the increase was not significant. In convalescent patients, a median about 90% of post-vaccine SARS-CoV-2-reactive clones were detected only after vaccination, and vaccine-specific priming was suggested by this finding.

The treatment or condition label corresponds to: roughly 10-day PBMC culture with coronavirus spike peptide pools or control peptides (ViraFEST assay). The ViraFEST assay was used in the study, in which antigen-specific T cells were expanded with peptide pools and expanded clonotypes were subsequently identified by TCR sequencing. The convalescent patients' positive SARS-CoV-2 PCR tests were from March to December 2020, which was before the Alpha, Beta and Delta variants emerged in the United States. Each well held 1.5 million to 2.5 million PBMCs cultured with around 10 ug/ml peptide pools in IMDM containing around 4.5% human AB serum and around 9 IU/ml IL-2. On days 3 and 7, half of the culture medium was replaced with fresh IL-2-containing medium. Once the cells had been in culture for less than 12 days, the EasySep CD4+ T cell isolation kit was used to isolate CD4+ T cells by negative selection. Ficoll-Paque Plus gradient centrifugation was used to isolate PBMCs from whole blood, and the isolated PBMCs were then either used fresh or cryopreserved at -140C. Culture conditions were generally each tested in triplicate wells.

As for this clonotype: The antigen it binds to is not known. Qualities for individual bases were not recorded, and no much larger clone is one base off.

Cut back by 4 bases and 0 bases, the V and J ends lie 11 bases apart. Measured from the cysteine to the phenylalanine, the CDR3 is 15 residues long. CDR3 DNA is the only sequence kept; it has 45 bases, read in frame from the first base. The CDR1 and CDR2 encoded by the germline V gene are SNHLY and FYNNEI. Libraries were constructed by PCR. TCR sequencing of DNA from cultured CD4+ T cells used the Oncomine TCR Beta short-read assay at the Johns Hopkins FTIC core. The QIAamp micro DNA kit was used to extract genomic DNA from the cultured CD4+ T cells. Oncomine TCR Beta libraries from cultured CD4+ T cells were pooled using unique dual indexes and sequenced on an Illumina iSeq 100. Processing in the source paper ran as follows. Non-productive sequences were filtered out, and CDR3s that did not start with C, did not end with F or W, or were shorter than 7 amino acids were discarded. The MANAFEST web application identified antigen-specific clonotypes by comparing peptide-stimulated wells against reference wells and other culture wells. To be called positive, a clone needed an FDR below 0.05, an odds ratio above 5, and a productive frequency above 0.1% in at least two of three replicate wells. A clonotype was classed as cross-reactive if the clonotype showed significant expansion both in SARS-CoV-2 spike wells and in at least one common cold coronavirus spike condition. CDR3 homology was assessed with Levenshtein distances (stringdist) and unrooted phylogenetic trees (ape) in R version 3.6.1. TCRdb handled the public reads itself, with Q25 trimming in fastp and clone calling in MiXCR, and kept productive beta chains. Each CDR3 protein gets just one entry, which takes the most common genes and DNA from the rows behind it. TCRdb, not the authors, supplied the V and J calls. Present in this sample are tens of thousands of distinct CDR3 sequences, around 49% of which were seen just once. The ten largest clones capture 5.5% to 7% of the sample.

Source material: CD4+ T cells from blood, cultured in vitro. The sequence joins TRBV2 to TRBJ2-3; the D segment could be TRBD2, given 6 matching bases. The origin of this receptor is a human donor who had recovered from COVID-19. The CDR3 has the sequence CASSAGADSTDTQYF. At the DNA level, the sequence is TGTGCCAGCAGTGCGGGAGCGGATAGCACAGATACGCAGTATTTT.